The 2 T cell receptor beta chains below all came from one sample that was sequenced in a study of blood T cell repertoires in COVID-19. Produced via immunoSEQ multiplex PCR; TCRdb's table is partial and in-frame only. The profile covers about 26,000 clones, with 70% to 90% appearing a single time and 25% to 30% taken by the ten largest. Sequencing input: peripheral blood. The source is a woman older than 75 with COVID-19, enrolled during active disease.

The table lists this clone with a few counts. The junction departs from the called germline gene at one end, perhaps through a read error. The chain combines TRBV2 with TRBJ2-4, with TRBD2 matching over 9 bases. Germline V gene sequence: CDR1 SNHLY, CDR2 FYNNEI. This CDR3 comprises 15 residues. The CDR3 spells CASSKAGGLIDIQYF. In DNA, the CDR3 is TGTGCCAGCAGTAAAGCGGGGGGACTTATAGACATTCAGTACTTC.

This clone was counted a single time. The chain uses TRBV6-5 and TRBJ1-2, with D unresolved. Germline V gene data show CDR1 as MNHEY and CDR2 as SVGAGI. The CDR3 has 11 amino acids. Trimming took 8 bases from V and 3 from J, leaving 7 bases between them. The CDR3 loop is CASRQDYGYTF. In DNA, the CDR3 is TGTGCCAGCCGGCAGGACTATGGCTACACCTTC.